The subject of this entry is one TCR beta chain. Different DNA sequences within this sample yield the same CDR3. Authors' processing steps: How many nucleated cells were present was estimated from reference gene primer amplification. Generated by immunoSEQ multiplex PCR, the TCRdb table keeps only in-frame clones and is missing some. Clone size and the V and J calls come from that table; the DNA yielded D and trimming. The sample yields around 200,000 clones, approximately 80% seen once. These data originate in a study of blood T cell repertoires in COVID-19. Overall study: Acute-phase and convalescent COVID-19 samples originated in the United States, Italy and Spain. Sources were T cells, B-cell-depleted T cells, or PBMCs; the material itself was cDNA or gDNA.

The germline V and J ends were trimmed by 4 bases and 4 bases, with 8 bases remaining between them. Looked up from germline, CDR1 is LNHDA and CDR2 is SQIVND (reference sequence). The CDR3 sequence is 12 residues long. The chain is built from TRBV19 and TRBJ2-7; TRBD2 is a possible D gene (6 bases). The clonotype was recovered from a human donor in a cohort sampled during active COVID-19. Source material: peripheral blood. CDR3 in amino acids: CASSRGGYEQYF. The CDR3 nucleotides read TGTGCCAGTAGTAGGGGAGGTTACGAGCAGTACTTC.